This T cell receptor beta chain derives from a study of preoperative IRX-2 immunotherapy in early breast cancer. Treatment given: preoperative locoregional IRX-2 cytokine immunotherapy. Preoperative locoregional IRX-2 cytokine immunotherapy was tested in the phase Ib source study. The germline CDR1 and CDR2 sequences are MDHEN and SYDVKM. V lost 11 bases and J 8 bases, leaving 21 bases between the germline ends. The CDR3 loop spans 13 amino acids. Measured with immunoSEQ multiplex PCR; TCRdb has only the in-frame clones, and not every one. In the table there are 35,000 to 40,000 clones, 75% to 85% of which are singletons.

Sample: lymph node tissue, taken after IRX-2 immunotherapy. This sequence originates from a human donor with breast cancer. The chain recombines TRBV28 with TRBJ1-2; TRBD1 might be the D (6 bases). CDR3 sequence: CASTTETGRGYTF. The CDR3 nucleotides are TGTGCCTCCACGACCGAGACAGGCCGGGGCTACACCTTC.